This T cell receptor (beta chain) was found in a study of shared clonotypes between healthy human individuals. Looking at the study overall: The cohort had a couple of women and a few men, ages 18 to 49.

Every one of the donors was a Caucasian adult that lived in Nashville, Tennessee. Germline CDR1 and CDR2: SGHTA and FQGNSA. The V gene lost 5 bases and the J gene lost 7 bases, with 15 bases spanning the gap. The CDR3 length is 15 residues. General study points: As a rule, naive subsets had a larger estimated richness than memory subsets.

As to this clone: Its antigen remains unidentified.

Some clones are missing from TCRdb's copy, which holds only in-frame ones; the method was immunoSEQ multiplex PCR. In the table there are 2 million to 2.5 million clones, approximately 96% of which are singletons. This clonotype originated in a man aged 18 to 35 in good health. The V gene is TRBV7-2, the J gene TRBJ1-6; tentative D call: TRBD1 (5 bases). The sample comprised naive CD4+ T cells sorted from blood. This sample's subset: CD45RA+ positively selected. The CDR3 protein is CASSPGAGGNSPLHF. The CDR3 nucleotides are TGTGCCAGCAGCCCCGGGGCAGGAGGGAATTCACCCCTCCACTTT.